Here is one T cell receptor beta chain with its context. These data are taken from a study of immune evolution from preneoplasia to lung adenocarcinoma. The CDR3 extends over 13 amino acids. Germline CDR1 and CDR2: SNHLY and FYNNEI. J was trimmed by 1 base and V by 8 bases; bases with no gene match: 5. Histologic diagnosis was independently verified by two lung pathologists. Here immunoSEQ multiplex PCR was the method, and the copy in TCRdb shows in-frame clones only, minus some. The table has approximately 4,200 clones, roughly 83% seen once. The TCR comes from a person in their 60s with lung adenocarcinoma. V and J are TRBV2 and TRBJ2-7; 7 bases align to TRBD1. The sequenced sample was FFPE minimally invasive lung adenocarcinoma tissue. CDR3 amino acids: CASGTVFSYEQYF. CDR3 DNA: TGTGCCAGCGGGACAGTTTTTTCCTACGAGCAGTACTTC.